One and the same sample provided the 30 T cell receptor beta chains below, sequenced in a study of T cells expressing NK-cell markers. TCRdb processed the 5' RACE reads again and assigns one entry to each CDR3 protein, with no DNA. In all, the sample yields 400,000 to 550,000 distinct CDR3 sequences. The specimen was blood T cells: a sorted CD56 or NKG2C T cell subset, CD4+ or CD8+ T cells, or bulk PBMC T cells (not recorded which). The receptors stem from a woman between 18 and 70 years old in good health.

The chain has TRBV13 and TRBJ2-2; absent DNA, TCRdb's TRBD1 call cannot be checked. Looked up from germline, CDR1 is PRHDT and CDR2 is FYEKMQ (reference sequence). The CDR3 extends over 14 amino acids. The CDR3 reads CASSLWGFSGELFF.

The chain employs TRBV12-3 or TRBV12-4 and TRBJ2-5; the TCRdb call, TRBD1, lacks DNA for checking. The CDR3 totals 15 residues. The CDR3 loop reads CASSLSRQPQETQYF.

The chain carries TRBV11-2 and TRBJ1-1. The CDR3 has 14 amino acids. Germline lookup yields CDR1 SGHAT and CDR2 FQNNGV. Here the CDR3 reads CASSFSLGNTEAFF.

This sequence joins TRBV12-3 or TRBV12-4 and TRBJ1-1; as DNA is missing, the TRBD1 call by TCRdb cannot be tested. This CDR3 has 14 residues. The CDR3 is CASSFRTGGTEAFF.

The chain links TRBV20-1 to TRBJ2-1; TCRdb outputs TRBD1, but without DNA this stays unchecked. Germline V gives CDR1 DFQATT, CDR2 SNEGSKA (reference sequence). This CDR3 spans 12 amino acids. The chain's CDR3 is CSASPGTMEQFF.

The gene calls are TRBV6-1 and TRBJ1-6; the D call from TCRdb, TRBD1, cannot be confirmed without DNA. This CDR3 comprises 15 residues. Looked up from germline, CDR1 is MNHNS and CDR2 is SASEGT. The CDR3 reads CASSEEGGGWSPLHF.

The rearrangement uses TRBV6-5 and TRBJ2-1; the TRBD2 assignment by TCRdb is unverifiable without DNA. Germline CDR1 MNHEY, CDR2 SVGAGI. CDR3 length: 16 amino acids. The CDR3 reads CASSYGSSPYTNEQFF.

This chain connects TRBV5-6 to TRBJ2-4. CDR1 SGHDT and CDR2 YYEEEE come from the germline V gene. The CDR3 is 13 residues long. The CDR3 spells CASSLVGSGIQYF.

The rearrangement uses TRBV30 and TRBJ2-3; with no DNA, the TCRdb D assignment of TRBD1 cannot be verified. This CDR3 has 14 residues. CDR1 is GTSNPN, CDR2 SVGIG, per germline (reference sequence). The CDR3: CAWAGTGPTDTQYF.

V is TRBV18 and J is TRBJ2-3; as DNA is missing, the TRBD2 call by TCRdb cannot be tested. Germline-derived CDR1 and CDR2 are KGHSH and LQKENI. The CDR3 is made up of 16 amino acids. CDR3 amino acids: CASSPGTSGGTDTQYF.

The CDR3 reads CATSRDGTGPNQPQHF. The V and J genes are TRBV15 and TRBJ1-5; as DNA is missing, the TRBD1 call by TCRdb cannot be tested. The germline CDR1 and CDR2 sequences are LNHNV and YYDKDF (reference sequence). CDR3 size: 16 residues.

The V gene is TRBV2, the J gene TRBJ2-3. The CDR3 length is 11 residues. Germline V lookup: CDR1 SNHLY, CDR2 FYNNEI. CDR3 residues: CASSSSVGQYF. Complete variable domain (other parts from reference TRBV2 and TRBJ2-3): EPEVTQTPSHQVTQMGQEVILRCVPISNHLYFYWYRQILGQKVEFLVSFYNNEISEKSEIFDDQFSVERPDGSNFTLKIRSTKLEDSAMYFCASSSSVGQYFGPGTRLTVL.

The chain couples TRBV25-1 to TRBJ2-5; without DNA, the TCRdb call of TRBD1 cannot be checked. The germline gives CDR1 MGHDK, CDR2 SYGVNS. The CDR3 is 16 residues long. CDR3 sequence reads: CASSEWQGGLEETQYF.

The chain joins TRBV6-4 to TRBJ2-3; TCRdb picks TRBD2, but there is no DNA to check that call. There are 16 residues in the CDR3. Germline CDR1 and CDR2: MRHNA and SNTAGT. CDR3 protein: CASSDSGLAGMDTQYF.

The chain joins TRBV7-2 to TRBJ1-1; TCRdb designates TRBD1, a call that cannot be tested without DNA. CDR1 SGHTA and CDR2 FQGNSA come from the germline V gene. The CDR3 spans 15 residues. The CDR3: CASSSPSQGRTEAFF.

The CDR3 spells CASSQGGIRGGELFF. The chain combines TRBV4-1 with TRBJ2-2; TCRdb's D call, TRBD2, is unchecked because there is no DNA. Germline-derived CDR1 and CDR2 are MGHRA and YSYEKL. The CDR3 totals 15 residues.

The chain couples TRBV7-7 to TRBJ2-5; TCRdb returns TRBD1, unconfirmable since there is no DNA. CDR3 length equals 15 residues. The germline V gene has CDR1 SSHAT and CDR2 FNYEAQ (reference sequence). CDR3 sequence: CASSLAWGPGETQYF.

J is TRBJ2-7 and V is TRBV5-1; TCRdb picks TRBD1, but there is no DNA to check that call. The CDR3 is made up of 15 amino acids. Germline V gene data show CDR1 as SGHRS and CDR2 as YFSETQ. CDR3 amino acids: CASSLAVGQGYRQYF.

This sequence joins TRBV12-3 or TRBV12-4 and TRBJ1-2; TCRdb indicates TRBD1, and absent DNA this call remains unverified. The CDR3 has 15 residues. CDR3 residues: CASSLMGATDYGYTF.

This chain uses TRBV5-1 with TRBJ2-1; TCRdb selects TRBD1, and the lack of DNA leaves this call unchecked. Germline loops: CDR1 SGHRS, CDR2 YFSETQ. This CDR3 contains 15 residues. This chain's CDR3 is CASSFDNQGYNEQFF.

This chain joins TRBV6-5 and TRBJ2-1. The germline CDR1 and CDR2 sequences are MNHEY and SVGAGI. The CDR3 loop spans 13 amino acids. The CDR3 sequence: CASSYSRVNEQFF.

The chain links TRBV4-3 to TRBJ1-2. The CDR3 sequence is 13 residues long. CDR1 LGHNA and CDR2 YSLEER come from the germline V gene. The CDR3 sequence: CASSNGGLYGYTF.

V and J are TRBV5-1 and TRBJ2-1; checking the TCRdb D call of TRBD1 is not possible without DNA. CDR3 length: 14 residues. The germline V gene encodes CDR1 SGHRS and CDR2 YFSETQ. This CDR3 is CASSSGQVQDEQFF.

The genes are TRBV6-2 or TRBV6-3 and TRBJ2-3; TCRdb indicates TRBD1, and absent DNA this call remains unverified. This CDR3 spans 15 amino acids. Germline V gene data show CDR1 as MNHEY and CDR2 as SVGEGT. CDR3 loop: CASTKPRGLADTQYF.

This chain joins TRBV7-9 and TRBJ2-5; TCRdb names TRBD1, which stays unverified in the absence of DNA. CDR3 length: 14 amino acids. The germline CDR1 and CDR2 sequences are SEHNR and FQNEAQ (reference sequence). This CDR3 is CASSLVRVGKTQYF.

V usage is TRBV5-1 and J usage is TRBJ2-5; TCRdb proposes TRBD1, but this gene call is untestable without DNA. Germline V lookup: CDR1 SGHRS, CDR2 YFSETQ. The CDR3 runs to 16 residues. The CDR3 loop reads CASSLGQGAMGETQYF.

The chain couples TRBV6-2 or TRBV6-3 to TRBJ2-2. This CDR3 spans 13 amino acids. Germline V gives CDR1 MNHEY, CDR2 SVGEGT. CDR3 sequence reads: CASSYSRSGELFF.

The V and J genes are TRBV7-9 and TRBJ1-1. Germline-derived CDR1 and CDR2 are SEHNR and FQNEAQ (reference sequence). CDR3 length: 13 residues. This CDR3 is CASSSRPNTEAFF.

This sequence joins TRBV20-1 and TRBJ2-2; TCRdb gives TRBD1 as the D gene, but with no DNA this cannot be confirmed. The CDR3 runs to 16 residues. Germline V gene sequence: CDR1 DFQATT, CDR2 SNEGSKA (reference sequence). This CDR3 is CSATTPRTGRAGELFF.

The chain recombines TRBV6-5 with TRBJ2-7; TCRdb's assignment of TRBD1 cannot be checked, as there is no DNA. The CDR3 is 15 amino acids. CDR1 is MNHEY and CDR2 is SVGAGI in the germline V gene. CDR3 region: CASSYSGTGSYEQYF.